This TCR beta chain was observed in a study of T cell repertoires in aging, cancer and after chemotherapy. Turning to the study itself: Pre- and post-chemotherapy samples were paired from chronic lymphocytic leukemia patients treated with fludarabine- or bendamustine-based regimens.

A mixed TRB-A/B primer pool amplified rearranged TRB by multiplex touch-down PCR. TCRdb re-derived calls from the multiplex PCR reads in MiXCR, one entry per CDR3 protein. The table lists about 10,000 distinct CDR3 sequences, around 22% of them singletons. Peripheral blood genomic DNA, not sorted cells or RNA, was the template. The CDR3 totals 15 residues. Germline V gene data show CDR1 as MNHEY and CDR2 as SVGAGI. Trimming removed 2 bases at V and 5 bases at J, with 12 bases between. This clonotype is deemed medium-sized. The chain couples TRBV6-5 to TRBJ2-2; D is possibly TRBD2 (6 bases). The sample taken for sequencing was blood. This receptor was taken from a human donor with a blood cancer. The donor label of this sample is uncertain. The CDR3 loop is CASSYRGSGTGELFF. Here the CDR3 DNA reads TGTGCCAGCAGTTACCGGGGGTCTGGAACCGGGGAGCTGTTTTTT.